These 9 T cell receptor beta chains came from one sample sequenced in a study of blood T cells in healthy people across ages. With a J-beta primer mix and a sample-barcoded 5' primer, a second PCR ran 7 to 11 cycles. One entry per CDR3 protein, called by TCRdb with MiXCR from the 5' RACE reads. The sample shows around 620,000 distinct CDR3 sequences, 27% of them seen only once. The sequencing input was blood. Receptors were obtained from a woman in her sixties or seventies in good health.

V gene TRBV7-8 combines with J gene TRBJ1-3, with TRBD1 as a possible D gene (5 bases). CDR3 length: 16 residues. Trimming shortened V by 5 bases and J by 0 bases, and 14 bases separated the two germline ends. Germline CDR1 is SGHVS and CDR2 is FQNEAQ. CDR3: CASSGGALSSGNTIYF. The CDR3 region has the DNA TGTGCCAGCAGCGGAGGGGCACTGTCCTCTGGAAACACCATATATTTT.

The chain is built from TRBV12-3 or TRBV12-4 and TRBJ2-1; 8 bases map to TRBD2. The CDR3 extends over 15 amino acids. V shed 6 bases, J shed 2 bases, and the junction held 6 bases outside the gene matches. The CDR3 DNA is TGTGCCAGCAGGGCTATAGCGGGGACCTACAATGAGCAGTTCTTC. This sequence encodes CASRAIAGTYNEQFF.

The CDR3 coding sequence is TGTGCCAGCAGCTTAGTTGGCGGGGGGTCGTACCAAGAGACCCAGTACTTC. This codes for CASSLVGGGSYQETQYF. The chain combines TRBV7-3 with TRBJ2-5, with TRBD2 identical over 8 bases. Germline V CDR1 and CDR2: SGHTA, FQGTGA. The CDR3 is 17 residues long. J lost 0 bases, V lost 2 bases, and 8 bases had no gene match.

The chain is built from TRBV9 and TRBJ2-5; 8 bases agree with TRBD1. V shed 0 bases and J 1 base; nucleotides not matched to a gene: 2. Germline V gene lookup returns CDR1 SGDLS and CDR2 YYNGEE. The CDR3 length is 15 residues. The CDR3 DNA sequence: TGTGCCAGCAGCGTAGAGGACAGGGCCCAAGAGACCCAGTACTTC. Protein sequence: CASSVEDRAQETQYF.

The chain couples TRBV3-1 to TRBJ1-2; TRBD1 aligns across 7 bases. CDR1 is LGHDT, CDR2 YNNKEL, per germline (reference sequence). There are 20 residues in the CDR3. The junction had 20 bases not matched to a gene; V was cut back by 0 bases and J by 4 bases. This CDR3 is CASSQDVSGGQKLSGYGYTF. The CDR3 region has the DNA TGTGCCAGCAGCCAAGATGTCAGCGGGGGACAGAAACTTAGTGGCTATGGCTACACCTTC.

The chain is built from TRBV3-1 and TRBJ2-5; D remains unclear. The CDR3 has 11 residues. CDR1 is LGHDT and CDR2 is YNNKEL in the germline V gene (reference sequence). V shed 1 base and J shed 9 bases, with 6 bases lying between them. The CDR3 coding sequence is TGTGCCAGCAGCCAAGTTGAATCCCAGTACTTC. Its protein product is CASSQVESQYF.

The chain has TRBV14 and TRBJ2-5, with unresolved D. The V and J ends lost 7 bases and 5 bases respectively, with 8 bases between them. The V gene's germline CDR1 is SGHDN and CDR2 FVKESK. The CDR3 has 11 residues. The CDR3 bases are TGTGCCAGCAAACACGGGGAGACCCAGTACTTC. Translating it yields CASKHGETQYF.

This clonotype was observed a few times. This chain connects TRBV6-2 or TRBV6-3 to TRBJ1-1; 9 bases agree with TRBD1. CDR1 and CDR2 (germline): MNHEY, SVGEGT. V lost 6 bases to trimming and J lost 3 bases; unmatched junction nucleotides: 14. The CDR3 contains 17 residues. The CDR3 bases are TGTGCCAGCAGATTGGACAGGGGTCGGTTTAGGTACACTGAAGCTTTCTTT. It specifies CASRLDRGRFRYTEAFF.

This clonotype was seen a handful of times. The chain recombines TRBV12-3 or TRBV12-4 with TRBJ2-5; D may correspond to TRBD1 or TRBD2 (5 bases each). The DNA end is more similar to TRBJ2-1, so the J call may be wrong. The CDR3 consists of 14 residues. The CDR3 sequence is CASSPYEGYNEQFF. CDR3 nucleotide sequence: TGTGCCAGCAGTCCCTACGAGGGGTACAATGAGCAGTTCTTC.